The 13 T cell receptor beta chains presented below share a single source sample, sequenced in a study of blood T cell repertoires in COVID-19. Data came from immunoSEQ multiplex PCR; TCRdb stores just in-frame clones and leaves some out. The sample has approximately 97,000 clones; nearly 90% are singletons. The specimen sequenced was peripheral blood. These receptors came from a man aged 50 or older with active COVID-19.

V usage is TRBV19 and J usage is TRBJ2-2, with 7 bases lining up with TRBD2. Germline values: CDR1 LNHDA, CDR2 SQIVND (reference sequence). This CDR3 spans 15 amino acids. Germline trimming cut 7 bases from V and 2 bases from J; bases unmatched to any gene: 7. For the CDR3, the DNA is TGTGCCAGTACCACCGGGACTATAAACACCGGGGAGCTGTTTTTT. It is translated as CASTTGTINTGELFF.

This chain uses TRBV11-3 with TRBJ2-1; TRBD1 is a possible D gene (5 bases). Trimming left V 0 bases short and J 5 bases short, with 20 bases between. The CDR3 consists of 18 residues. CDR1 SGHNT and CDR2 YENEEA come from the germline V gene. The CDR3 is CASSLDRWGVKGNNEQFF. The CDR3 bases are TGTGCCAGCAGCTTAGATCGGTGGGGCGTGAAAGGGAACAATGAGCAGTTCTTC.

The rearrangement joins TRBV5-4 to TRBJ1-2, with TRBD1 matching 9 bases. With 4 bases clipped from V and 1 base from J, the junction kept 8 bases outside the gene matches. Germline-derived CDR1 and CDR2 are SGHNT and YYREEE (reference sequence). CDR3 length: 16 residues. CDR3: CASSPPVDRGNYGYTF. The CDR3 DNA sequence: TGTGCCAGCAGCCCGCCTGTGGACAGGGGTAACTATGGCTACACCTTC.

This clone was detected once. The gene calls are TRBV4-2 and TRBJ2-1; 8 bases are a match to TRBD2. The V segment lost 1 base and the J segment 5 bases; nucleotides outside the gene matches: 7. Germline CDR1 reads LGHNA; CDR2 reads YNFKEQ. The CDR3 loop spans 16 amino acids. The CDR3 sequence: CASSQVGGGPDNEQFF. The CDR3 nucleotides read TGTGCCAGCAGCCAAGTTGGCGGGGGGCCTGACAATGAGCAGTTCTTC.

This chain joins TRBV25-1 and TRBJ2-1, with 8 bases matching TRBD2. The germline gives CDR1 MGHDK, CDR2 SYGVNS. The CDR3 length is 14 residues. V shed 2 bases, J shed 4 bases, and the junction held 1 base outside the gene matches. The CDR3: CASSEVAGYNEQFF. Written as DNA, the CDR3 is TGTGCCAGCAGTGAAGTAGCGGGGTACAATGAGCAGTTCTTC.

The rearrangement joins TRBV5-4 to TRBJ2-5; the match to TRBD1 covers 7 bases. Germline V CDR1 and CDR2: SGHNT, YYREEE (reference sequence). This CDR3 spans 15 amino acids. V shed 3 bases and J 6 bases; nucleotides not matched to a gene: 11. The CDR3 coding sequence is TGTGCCAGCAGCTCCCCTCTAGGGGGCCCAAAGACCCAGTACTTC. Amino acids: CASSSPLGGPKTQYF.

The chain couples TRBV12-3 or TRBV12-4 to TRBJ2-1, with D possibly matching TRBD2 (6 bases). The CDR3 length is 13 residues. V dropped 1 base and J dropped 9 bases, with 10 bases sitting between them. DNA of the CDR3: TGTGCCAGCAGTTTAGGGGCCGGGAGTGAGCAGTTCTTC. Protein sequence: CASSLGAGSEQFF.

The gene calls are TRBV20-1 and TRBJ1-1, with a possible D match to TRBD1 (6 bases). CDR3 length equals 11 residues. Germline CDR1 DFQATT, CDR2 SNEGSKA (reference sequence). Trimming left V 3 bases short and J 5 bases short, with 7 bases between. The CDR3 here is CSARGATEAFF. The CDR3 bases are TGCAGTGCTAGGGGGGCGACTGAAGCTTTCTTT.

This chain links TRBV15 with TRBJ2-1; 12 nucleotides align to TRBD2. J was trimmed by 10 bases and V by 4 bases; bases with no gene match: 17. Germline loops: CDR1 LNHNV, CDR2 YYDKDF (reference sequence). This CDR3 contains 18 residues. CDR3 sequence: CATSTSYFSSGGGKEQFF. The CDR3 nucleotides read TGTGCCACCAGCACTAGTTACTTCTCTAGCGGGGGGGGTAAGGAGCAGTTCTTC.

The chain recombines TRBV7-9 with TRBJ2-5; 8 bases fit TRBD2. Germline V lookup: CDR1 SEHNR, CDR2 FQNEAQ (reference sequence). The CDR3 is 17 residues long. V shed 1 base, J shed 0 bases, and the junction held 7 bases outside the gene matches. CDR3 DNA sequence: TGTGCCAGCAGCTTAGATCTCGGGAGGGAACACCAAGAGACCCAGTACTTC. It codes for CASSLDLGREHQETQYF.

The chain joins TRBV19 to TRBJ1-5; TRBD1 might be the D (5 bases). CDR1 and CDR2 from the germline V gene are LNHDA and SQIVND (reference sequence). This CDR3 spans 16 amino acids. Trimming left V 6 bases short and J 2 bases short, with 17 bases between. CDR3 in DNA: TGTGCCAGTAGAACCACCCCCGGGGGTGGCAATCAGCCCCAGCATTTT. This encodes CASRTTPGGGNQPQHF.

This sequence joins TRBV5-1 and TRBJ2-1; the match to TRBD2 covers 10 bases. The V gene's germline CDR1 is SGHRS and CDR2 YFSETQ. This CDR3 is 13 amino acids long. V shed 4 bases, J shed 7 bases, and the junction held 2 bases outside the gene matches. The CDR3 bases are TGCGCCAGCAGCCCTAGCGGGAGTAATGAGCAGTTCTTC. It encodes CASSPSGSNEQFF.

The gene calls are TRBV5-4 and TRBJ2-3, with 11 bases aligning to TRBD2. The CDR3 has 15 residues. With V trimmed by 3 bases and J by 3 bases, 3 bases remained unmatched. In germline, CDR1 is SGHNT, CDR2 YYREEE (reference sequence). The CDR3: CASSSRLAGTDTQYF. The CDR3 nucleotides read TGTGCCAGCAGCTCCCGACTAGCGGGGACAGATACGCAGTATTTT.